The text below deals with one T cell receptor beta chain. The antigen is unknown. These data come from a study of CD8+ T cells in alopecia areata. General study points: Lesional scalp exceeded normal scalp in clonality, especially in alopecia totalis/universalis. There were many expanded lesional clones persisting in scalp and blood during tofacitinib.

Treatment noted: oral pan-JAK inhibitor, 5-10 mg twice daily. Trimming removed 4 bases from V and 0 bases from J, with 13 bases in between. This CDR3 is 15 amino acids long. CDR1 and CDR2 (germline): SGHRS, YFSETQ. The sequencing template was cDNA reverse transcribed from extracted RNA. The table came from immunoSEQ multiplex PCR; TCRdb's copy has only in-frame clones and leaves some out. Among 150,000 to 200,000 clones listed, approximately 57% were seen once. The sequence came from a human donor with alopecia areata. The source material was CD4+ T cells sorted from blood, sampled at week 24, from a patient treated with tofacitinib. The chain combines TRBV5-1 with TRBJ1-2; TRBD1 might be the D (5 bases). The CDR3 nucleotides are TGCGCCAGCAGCAGCGACGGGGGAGCTAACTATGGCTACACCTTC. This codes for CASSSDGGANYGYTF.